The clone carrying this T cell receptor beta chain showed up just a few times. Its specificity is unknown. This record belongs to a study of CD4 T cells in relation to SARS-CoV-2 and coronaviruses. Across the study: ViraFEST: approximately eleven-day antigen culture of PBMCs, then TCR beta CDR3 sequencing. The HLA restriction of the shared crossreactive spike epitopes was mapped. Findings and limits, study-wide: Roughly 65% of donors had memory CD4+ clonotypes crossrecognizing SARS-CoV-2 and common cold coronavirus spike.

Germline V gene sequence: CDR1 GTSNPN, CDR2 SVGIG (reference sequence). V was trimmed by 0 bases and J by 4 bases, leaving 13 bases between them. The length of the CDR3 is 15 residues. CD4+ T cells from unexposed donors were obtained before the COVID-19 pandemic (2011-2018). After about 11 days of culture, CD4+ T cells were isolated. On days 3 and 7, cultures got half fresh IL-2 medium. Measured with immunoSEQ multiplex PCR; TCRdb has only the in-frame clones, and not every one. This sample has 15,000 to 20,000 clones, with more than 75% found just once. V is TRBV30 and J is TRBJ2-1, with D perhaps TRBD1 or TRBD2 (6 bases each). The specimen sequenced was CD4+ T cells from PBMCs, cultured in vitro. This sequence originates from a human donor in good health. The DNA for the CDR3 is TGTGCCTGGAGTGTGTCGGGGGCCGCTTACAATGAGCAGTTCTTC. Translation: CAWSVSGAAYNEQFF.